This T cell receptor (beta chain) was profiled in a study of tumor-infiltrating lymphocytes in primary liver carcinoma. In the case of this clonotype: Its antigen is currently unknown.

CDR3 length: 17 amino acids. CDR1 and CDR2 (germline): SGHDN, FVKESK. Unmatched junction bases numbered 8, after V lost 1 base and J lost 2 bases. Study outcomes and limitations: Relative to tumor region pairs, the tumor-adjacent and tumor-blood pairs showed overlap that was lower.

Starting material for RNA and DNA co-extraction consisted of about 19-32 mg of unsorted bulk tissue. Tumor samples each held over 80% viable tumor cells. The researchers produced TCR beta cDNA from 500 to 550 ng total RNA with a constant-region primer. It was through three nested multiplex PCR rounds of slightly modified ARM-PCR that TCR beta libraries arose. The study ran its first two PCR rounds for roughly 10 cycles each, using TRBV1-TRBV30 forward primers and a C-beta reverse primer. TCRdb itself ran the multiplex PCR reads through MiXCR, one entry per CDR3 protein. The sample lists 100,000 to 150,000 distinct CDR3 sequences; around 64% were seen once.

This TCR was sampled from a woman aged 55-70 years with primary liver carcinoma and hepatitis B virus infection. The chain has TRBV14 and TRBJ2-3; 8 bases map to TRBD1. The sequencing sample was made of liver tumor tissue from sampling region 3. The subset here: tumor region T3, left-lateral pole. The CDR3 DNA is TGTGCCAGCAGCCAAGCAGGACAGGGAAGGGCCACAGATACGCAGTATTTT. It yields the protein CASSQAGQGRATDTQYF.